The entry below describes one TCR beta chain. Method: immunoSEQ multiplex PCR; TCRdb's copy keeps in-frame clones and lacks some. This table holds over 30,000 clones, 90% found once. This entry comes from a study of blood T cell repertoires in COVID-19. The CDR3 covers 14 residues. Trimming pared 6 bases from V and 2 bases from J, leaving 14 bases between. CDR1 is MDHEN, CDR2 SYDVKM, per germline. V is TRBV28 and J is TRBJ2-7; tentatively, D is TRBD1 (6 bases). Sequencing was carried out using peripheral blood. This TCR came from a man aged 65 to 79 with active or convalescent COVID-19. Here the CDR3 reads CASRGAGGAYEQYF. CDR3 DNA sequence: TGTGCCAGCAGGGGGGCAGGAGGAGCCTACGAGCAGTACTTC.